These T cell receptor beta chains were read from a single sample in a study of OX40 agonist ivuxolimab in advanced cancers. The data were produced by immunoSEQ multiplex PCR, yet TCRdb's version contains in-frame clones alone and is incomplete. Altogether 53,000 or so clones are present, 86% being singletons, with the ten largest covering roughly 13%. The specimen was CD4+ or CD8+ T cells sorted from blood, collected in a trial of the OX40 agonist ivuxolimab. These receptors all stem from an adult with an advanced solid tumor such as melanoma, head and neck, liver or kidney cancer. Each CDR3 is given without its conserved first and last residue.

v_call: TRBV6-5; j_call: TRBJ2-7; cdr3_aa: ASSYLPGDSYEQY
v_call: TRBV7-2; j_call: TRBJ1-1; cdr3_aa: ASSPPTNTEAF
v_call: TRBV7-2; j_call: TRBJ2-5; cdr3_aa: ASTLSGSWETQY
v_call: TRBV15; j_call: TRBJ1-1; cdr3_aa: ATSRDQGDTEAF
v_call: TRBV11-3; j_call: TRBJ2-7; cdr3_aa: ASSLGGLLSEQY
v_call: TRBV11-1; j_call: TRBJ2-3; cdr3_aa: ASSTGFSTDTQY
v_call: TRBV19; j_call: TRBJ2-5; cdr3_aa: ASSMDFQETQY
v_call: TRBV6-6; j_call: TRBJ2-7; cdr3_aa: ASSYGQRDYEQY
v_call: TRBV5-4; j_call: TRBJ2-2; cdr3_aa: ASSTPHGALNTGELF
v_call: TRBV5-6; j_call: TRBJ1-1; cdr3_aa: ASSFVGAGNTEAF
v_call: TRBV10-1; j_call: TRBJ2-3; cdr3_aa: ASSESASGFTDTQY
v_call: TRBV7-9; j_call: TRBJ1-3; cdr3_aa: ASSFGVGNTIY
v_call: TRBV18; j_call: TRBJ1-1; cdr3_aa: ASSADRGNTEAF
v_call: TRBV7-2; j_call: TRBJ2-1; cdr3_aa: ASSLAATFGLGLGLNEQF
v_call: TRBV6-6; j_call: TRBJ2-7; cdr3_aa: ASRGVYEQY
v_call: TRBV30; j_call: TRBJ1-5; cdr3_aa: AWDSGTYSNQPQH
v_call: TRBV6-6; j_call: TRBJ1-2; cdr3_aa: ASSLSNRDKEGYT
v_call: TRBV5-1; j_call: TRBJ2-1; cdr3_aa: ASSLPPSGSSGEQF
v_call: TRBV28; j_call: TRBJ2-3; cdr3_aa: ASKTSGATDTQY
v_call: TRBV4-1; j_call: TRBJ2-7; cdr3_aa: ASSFPTGGLYEQY
v_call: TRBV5-1; j_call: TRBJ1-1; cdr3_aa: ASSLVPRGDSEAF
v_call: TRBV5-1; j_call: TRBJ2-1; cdr3_aa: ASSLAPSGTYNEQF
v_call: TRBV14; j_call: TRBJ2-3; cdr3_aa: ASSARGGKRVDTQY
v_call: TRBV7-3; j_call: TRBJ2-1; cdr3_aa: ASSFSGREYNEQF
v_call: TRBV19; j_call: TRBJ2-4; cdr3_aa: ASSISSRGLAKNIQY
v_call: TRBV6-1; j_call: TRBJ1-2; cdr3_aa: ASREIYGYT
v_call: TRBV5-4; j_call: TRBJ1-3; cdr3_aa: ASSRDRGITGNTIY
v_call: TRBV28; j_call: TRBJ1-5; cdr3_aa: ASQGAGSNQPQH
v_call: TRBV2; j_call: TRBJ2-5; cdr3_aa: ASTGTTEETQY
v_call: TRBV11-3; j_call: TRBJ2-3; cdr3_aa: ASSSNSGTSTDTQY
v_call: TRBV7-8; j_call: TRBJ1-5; cdr3_aa: ASSLAVFSRASNQPQH